This T cell receptor beta chain stems from a study of patients and donors after allogeneic stem cell transplantation. This CDR3 contains 16 residues. The V gene lost 2 bases and the J gene lost 0 bases, with 11 bases spanning the gap. Germline CDR1 and CDR2: KGHSH and LQKENI. TCRdb redid the calling of the RT-PCR reads with MiXCR, one entry per CDR3 protein. Of approximately 200,000 distinct CDR3 sequences listed, less than 45% are singletons. This rearrangement joins TRBV18 to TRBJ1-5, with no clear D. The source is a human donor who was either an allogeneic HSCT recipient or a stem cell or donor lymphocyte infusion donor (not recorded which). It is not recorded whose cells these are; they may come from a transplant donor. The sequencing input was blood, either unsorted or a sorted T cell fraction (not recorded which). The CDR3 loop is CASSPGVVYSNQPQHF. The CDR3 region has the DNA TGTGCCAGCTCACCAGGGGTAGTCTATAGCAATCAGCCCCAGCATTTT.